These 18 T cell receptor beta chains originate from one sample sequenced in a study of blood T cell repertoires in COVID-19. Clones were read by immunoSEQ multiplex PCR, and TCRdb kept only the in-frame ones, dropping some. The sample holds fewer than 85,000 clones; 84% are singletons and the top ten take 25% to 30%. Sequencing was performed on peripheral blood. Source of these receptors: a human donor in a cohort sampled during active COVID-19.

The V gene is TRBV6-2 or TRBV6-3, the J gene TRBJ2-1; 11 bases fit TRBD2. Germline V gene sequence: CDR1 MNHEY, CDR2 SVGEGT. The V segment lost 2 bases and the J segment 3 bases; nucleotides outside the gene matches: 3. The CDR3 is made up of 16 amino acids. In DNA, the CDR3 is TGTGCCAGCAGTTACCCCGGGACTAGCGGCTACAATGAGCAGTTCTTC. This sequence encodes CASSYPGTSGYNEQFF.

This clone was counted only a few times. The genes are TRBV2 and TRBJ1-1, with 8 bases identical to TRBD1. V dropped 6 bases and J dropped 0; count of bases not matched to a gene: 12. Germline assignment: CDR1 SNHLY and CDR2 FYNNEI. This CDR3 contains 17 residues. The CDR3 reads CASRYGTGLSMNTEAFF. The CDR3 DNA is TGTGCCAGCAGGTACGGGACAGGATTGTCCATGAACACTGAAGCTTTCTTT.

The V call is TRBV18, the J call TRBJ2-7; D uncertain. From germline, CDR1 is KGHSH and CDR2 LQKENI. V dropped 4 bases and J dropped 2 bases, with 3 bases sitting between them. This CDR3 contains 11 residues. CDR3 region: CASSRAYEQYF. CDR3 bases: TGTGCCAGCTCACGCGCCTACGAGCAGTACTTC.

The genes are TRBV6-5 and TRBJ1-5; 8 nucleotides align to TRBD1. Trimming removed 8 bases from V and 4 bases from J; junction bases left unmatched: 4. The CDR3 consists of 13 residues. Germline-derived CDR1 and CDR2 are MNHEY and SVGAGI. CDR3 DNA: TGTGCCAGCTCCCGGGACAGGAATCAGCCCCAGCATTTT. Translation: CASSRDRNQPQHF.

This clone was detected only a few times. This chain links TRBV14 with TRBJ2-7; unclear D gene. Germline values: CDR1 SGHDN, CDR2 FVKESK. The ends were cut back, 0 bases at V and 3 bases at J, with 12 bases in the middle. The CDR3 runs 15 residues. The CDR3 is CASSQDRYSFYEQYF. The DNA for the CDR3 is TGTGCCAGCAGCCAAGATCGGTACAGCTTCTACGAGCAGTACTTC.

This chain uses TRBV7-9 with TRBJ2-7; 10 bases are a match to TRBD2. Per germline, CDR1 SEHNR and CDR2 FQNEAQ (reference sequence). Trimming cost V 0 bases and J 5 bases; bases outside gene matches: 7. The CDR3 runs 16 residues. CDR3 sequence: CASSLARSSGGHEQYF. The DNA of the CDR3 is TGTGCCAGCAGCTTAGCAAGGTCTAGCGGGGGTCACGAGCAGTACTTC.

The chain links TRBV4-3 to TRBJ2-3, with 7 nucleotides matching TRBD1. This CDR3 has 15 amino acids. Germline V gives CDR1 LGHNA, CDR2 YSLEER. V gave up 0 bases and J gave up 6 bases; unmatched junction bases: 6. The DNA of the CDR3 is TGCGCCAGCAGCCAAGAAGGCCAGGGGGTGGATACGCAGTATTTT. Its protein product is CASSQEGQGVDTQYF.

This clone was observed once. The chain employs TRBV18 and TRBJ1-4; TRBD1 aligns across 7 bases. Germline CDR1 KGHSH, CDR2 LQKENI. Trimming took 5 bases from V and 7 from J; bases not matched to a gene: 16. This CDR3 is built from 17 residues. CDR3 coding DNA: TGTGCCAGCTCAAAGGGACAGCCTTTGATCGGAACTGAAAAACTGTTTTTT. This translates into CASSKGQPLIGTEKLFF.

The genes are TRBV27 and TRBJ2-7, with 7 bases identical to TRBD2. J lost 3 bases, V lost 3 bases, and 5 bases had no gene match. From germline, CDR1 is MNHEY and CDR2 SMNVEV (reference sequence). The CDR3 extends over 14 amino acids. CDR3 sequence: CASSFGGENYEQYF. The CDR3 DNA is TGTGCCAGCAGTTTTGGGGGGGAAAACTACGAGCAGTACTTC.

V and J are TRBV10-3 and TRBJ2-3; 10 nucleotides align to TRBD2. Per the germline V gene, CDR1 is ENHRY and CDR2 is SYGVKD. The CDR3 has 15 residues. Germline trimming cut 8 bases from V and 3 bases from J; bases unmatched to any gene: 8. Written as DNA, the CDR3 is TGTGCCATCGGCTTAGCGGGGGGAGGAACAGATACGCAGTATTTT. Amino acid sequence: CAIGLAGGGTDTQYF.

The chain has TRBV6-2 or TRBV6-3 and TRBJ1-2, with 10 bases that match TRBD1. CDR1 and CDR2 (germline): MNHEY, SVGEGT. The CDR3 has 17 amino acids. V was pared by 0 bases and J by 3 bases, with 7 bases of the junction left unmatched. The DNA for the CDR3 is TGTGCCAGCAGTTACTCCTCGGGACAGGGGTTGGACTATGGCTACACCTTC. This encodes CASSYSSGQGLDYGYTF.

This chain uses TRBV3-1 (or the pseudogene TRBV3-2) with TRBJ2-5; the D gene is possibly TRBD2 (5 bases). Germline V gives CDR1 LGHDT, CDR2 YNNKEL (reference sequence). This CDR3 region has 16 residues. V shed 2 bases and J shed 3 bases, with 16 bases lying between them. CDR3 nucleotide sequence: TGTGCCAGCAGCCAACCCTATGCGGGTACCAAAGAGACCCAGTACTTC. It yields the protein CASSQPYAGTKETQYF.

This sequence joins TRBV7-2 and TRBJ1-6, with D possibly being TRBD1 (5 bases). V shed 5 bases and J shed 7 bases, with 15 bases lying between them. The CDR3 runs 15 residues. Germline values: CDR1 SGHTA, CDR2 FQGNSA. CDR3: CASSLSTVVNSPLHF. CDR3 DNA sequence: TGTGCCAGCAGCCTCTCGACAGTCGTAAATTCACCCCTCCACTTT.

The chain has TRBV7-9 and TRBJ2-6; tentatively, D is TRBD1 (5 bases). CDR1 is SEHNR, CDR2 FQNEAQ, per germline (reference sequence). CDR3 size: 18 residues. V lost 2 bases, J lost 0 bases, and 14 bases lay in between. This CDR3 is CASSLSYRRSSGANVLTF. Here the CDR3 DNA reads TGTGCCAGCAGCTTATCTTACAGGCGAAGCTCTGGGGCCAACGTCCTGACTTTC.

The J gene is TRBJ1-2, the V gene TRBV20-1, with D possibly matching TRBD1 (5 bases). This CDR3 has 11 residues. With 8 bases removed from V and 8 bases from J, the gap between germline ends came to 15 bases. CDR1 is DFQATT and CDR2 is SNEGSKA in the germline V gene (reference sequence). CDR3 residues: CSSDSSGGYTF. CDR3 sequence (DNA): TGCAGTTCCGACAGCAGCGGGGGCTACACCTTC.

The chain links TRBV4-2 to TRBJ1-2; 9 positions agree with TRBD1. CDR1 and CDR2 from the germline V gene are LGHNA and YNFKEQ. The CDR3 spans 16 residues. V trimming: 0 bases; J trimming: 7 bases; junction bases outside the gene matches: 9. CDR3 DNA sequence: TGTGCCAGCAGCCAAGATCTTAGGGACAGGGTATCTGGCTACACCTTC. Translated, it gives CASSQDLRDRVSGYTF.

This sequence joins TRBV6-5 and TRBJ2-5; TRBD2 might be the D (7 bases). The CDR3 sequence is 14 residues long. Between the trimmed V and J ends, which lost 6 bases and 2 bases, there was a span of 13 bases. CDR1 and CDR2 (germline): MNHEY, SVGAGI. The CDR3 sequence is CASRAQGGQETQYF. CDR3 coding DNA: TGTGCCAGCAGGGCACAGGGAGGGCAAGAGACCCAGTACTTC.

The table lists this clone with many counts. This sequence joins TRBV2 and TRBJ1-6, with a possible D match to TRBD1 (6 bases). The CDR3 consists of 17 residues. Germline CDR1 is SNHLY and CDR2 is FYNNEI. Trimming pared 10 bases from V and 0 bases from J, leaving 19 bases between. The CDR3 region has the DNA TGTGCCACCTTAAAAGGGACACTCAGCTCCTATAATTCACCCCTCCACTTT. Encoded protein: CATLKGTLSSYNSPLHF.